The 5 T cell receptor beta chains in this list originate from one sample, sequenced in a study of control samples from healthy donors and cancer patients. Some clones are missing from TCRdb's copy, which holds only in-frame ones; the method was immunoSEQ multiplex PCR. In the table there are around 17,000 clones, 85% to 90% of which are singletons. Sequenced sample: PBMCs. The receptors were gathered from a man aged 55 to 70 with head and neck cancer.

This clone occurred once. The V and J genes are TRBV19 and TRBJ2-3; 10 nucleotides align to TRBD1. The CDR3 loop spans 16 amino acids. Trimming took 5 bases from V and 5 from J; bases not matched to a gene: 10. CDR1 is LNHDA, CDR2 SQIVND, per germline (reference sequence). The CDR3 here is CASSGRRDRGRDTQYF. CDR3 in DNA: TGTGCCAGTAGTGGCCGTAGAGACAGGGGGCGAGATACGCAGTATTTT. Full variable domain (outside the CDR3, taken from reference TRBV19 and TRBJ2-3): DGGITQSPKYLFRKEGQNVTLSCEQNLNHDAMYWYRQDPGQGLRLIYYSQIVNDFQKGDIAEGYSVSREKKESFPLTVTSAQKNPTAFYLCASSGRRDRGRDTQYFGPGTRLTVL.

J is TRBJ2-2 and V is TRBV27, with D hard to call. Trimming pared 6 bases from V and 5 bases from J, leaving 7 bases between. The germline V gene encodes CDR1 MNHEY and CDR2 SMNVEV (reference sequence). CDR3 size: 12 residues. CDR3 sequence (DNA): TGTGCCAGCAGGGGTAGGACCGGGGAGCTGTTTTTT. Translation gives CASRGRTGELFF.

The rearrangement uses TRBV19 and TRBJ2-3, with 10 nucleotides matching TRBD2. The CDR3 loop spans 14 amino acids. The germline V gene encodes CDR1 LNHDA and CDR2 SQIVND (reference sequence). With 7 bases clipped from V and 6 bases from J, the junction kept 7 bases outside the gene matches. DNA for the CDR3: TGTGCCAGTATGGAGCGGGGGGGTTTGGATACGCAGTATTTT. Translated: CASMERGGLDTQYF.

The rearrangement uses TRBV5-8 and TRBJ2-6; D possibly corresponds to TRBD2 (5 bases). This CDR3 has 15 residues. Trimming took 6 bases from V and 0 from J, leaving 10 bases between them. Germline CDR1 reads SGHTS; CDR2 reads YDEGEE. The CDR3 nucleotides are TGTGCCAGCACACGAGGACTCTCTGGGGCCAACGTCCTGACTTTC. Translating it yields CASTRGLSGANVLTF. Full variable domain (rest looked up from reference TRBV5-8 and TRBJ2-6): EAGVTQSPTHLIKTRGQQATLRCSPISGHTSVYWYQQALGLGLQFLLWYDEGEERNRGNFPPRFSGRQFPNYSSELNVNALELEDSALYLCASTRGLSGANVLTFGAGSRLTVL.

The V call is TRBV19, the J call TRBJ1-2; 7 nucleotides align to TRBD1. V shed 6 bases, J shed 8 bases, and the junction held 12 bases outside the gene matches. CDR3 size: 14 residues. Germline lookup yields CDR1 LNHDA and CDR2 SQIVND (reference sequence). CDR3 nucleotide sequence: TGTGCCAGTAGGGACAGGAGGGACTATGGAGGCTACACCTTC. Protein: CASRDRRDYGGYTF.